These 7 T cell receptor beta chains share one sample of origin, sequenced in a study of cytomegalovirus exposure and HLA in healthy donors. Produced via immunoSEQ multiplex PCR; TCRdb's table is partial and in-frame only. The sample comprises 150,000 to 170,000 clones, more than 70% of which are singletons, and approximately 2% rests with the top ten. Sequenced: PBMCs. The source is a human donor in good health.

This clone was observed a handful of times. The rearrangement uses TRBV29-1 and TRBJ1-2; no firm D call. Germline assignment: CDR1 SQVTM and CDR2 ANQGSEA. The CDR3 runs to 11 residues. With 6 bases removed from V and 4 bases from J, the gap between germline ends came to 9 bases. CDR3 sequence (DNA): TGCAGCGTAAGAGGAAGCTATGGCTACACCTTC. It specifies CSVRGSYGYTF.

This chain's CDR3 is CAWSVWGPGNTIYF. CDR3 DNA sequence: TGTGCCTGGAGTGTGTGGGGGCCTGGAAACACCATATATTTT. The chain uses TRBV30 and TRBJ1-3; perhaps TRBD1 as D (6 bases). The germline V gene encodes CDR1 GTSNPN and CDR2 SVGIG (reference sequence). The germline V and J ends were trimmed by 0 bases and 2 bases, with 8 bases remaining between them. The CDR3 length is 14 residues.

The chain links TRBV4-3 to TRBJ1-1; D gene unclear. The V gene's germline CDR1 is LGHNA and CDR2 YSLEER. V was cut by 0 bases and J by 0 bases, with 5 bases left in between. The CDR3 consists of 14 residues. This CDR3 reads CASSQDLLNTEAFF. CDR3 bases: TGCGCCAGCAGCCAAGACCTACTGAACACTGAAGCTTTCTTT.

Points on this clone: The sample carries other DNA sequences with the same CDR3. The chain carries TRBV6-5 and TRBJ1-5; D remains ambiguous. The CDR3 extends over 13 amino acids. CDR1 and CDR2 from the germline V gene are MNHEY and SVGAGI. Trimming pared 0 bases from V and 7 bases from J, leaving 7 bases between. DNA for the CDR3: TGTGCCAGCAGTTACTCTCGCGGCCAGCCCCAGCATTTT. It specifies CASSYSRGQPQHF.

The chain has TRBV10-1 and TRBJ2-3; D might be TRBD2 (5 bases). From germline, CDR1 is WNHNN and CDR2 SYGVQD (reference sequence). The CDR3 spans 16 residues. The V end lost 3 bases, the J end lost 4 bases, and 17 bases lay between the germline ends. The CDR3 reads CASSEKASRPADTQYF. The CDR3, as DNA: TGCGCCAGCAGTGAAAAGGCTAGCCGGCCTGCAGATACGCAGTATTTT.

The chain couples TRBV7-9 to TRBJ1-2; no definite D call. Trimming cost V 3 bases and J 3 bases, with 8 bases left between them. The CDR3 sequence is 13 residues long. The germline V gene has CDR1 SEHNR and CDR2 FQNEAQ (reference sequence). DNA for the CDR3: TGTGCCAGCAGCTTTGTCATCCACTATGGCTACACCTTC. Its translation: CASSFVIHYGYTF.

This clone was counted once. The chain recombines TRBV18 with TRBJ2-5; 10 nucleotides agree with TRBD1. Trimming removed 0 bases from V and 14 bases from J; junction bases left unmatched: 6. Germline lookup yields CDR1 KGHSH and CDR2 LQKENI. The CDR3 is 13 amino acids. CDR3 amino acids: CASSPPPGQGLYF. The CDR3 nucleotides are TGTGCCAGCTCACCACCCCCGGGACAGGGGCTCTACTTC.